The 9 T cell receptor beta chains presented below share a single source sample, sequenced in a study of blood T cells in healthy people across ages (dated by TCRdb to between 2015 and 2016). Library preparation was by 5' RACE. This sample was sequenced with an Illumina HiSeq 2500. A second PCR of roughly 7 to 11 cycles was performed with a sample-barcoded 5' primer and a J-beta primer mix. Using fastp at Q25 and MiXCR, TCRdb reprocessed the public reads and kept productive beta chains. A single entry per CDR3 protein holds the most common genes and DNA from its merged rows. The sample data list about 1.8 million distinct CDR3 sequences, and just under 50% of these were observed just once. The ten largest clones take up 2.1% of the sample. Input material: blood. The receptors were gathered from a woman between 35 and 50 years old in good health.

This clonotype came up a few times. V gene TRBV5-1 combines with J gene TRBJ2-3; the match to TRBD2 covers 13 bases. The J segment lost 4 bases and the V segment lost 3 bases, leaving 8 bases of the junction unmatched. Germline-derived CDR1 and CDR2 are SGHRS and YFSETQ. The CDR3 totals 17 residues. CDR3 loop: CASSSGLAGVVPDTQYF. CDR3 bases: TGCGCCAGCAGCTCAGGACTAGCGGGGGTGGTCCCAGATACGCAGTATTTT.

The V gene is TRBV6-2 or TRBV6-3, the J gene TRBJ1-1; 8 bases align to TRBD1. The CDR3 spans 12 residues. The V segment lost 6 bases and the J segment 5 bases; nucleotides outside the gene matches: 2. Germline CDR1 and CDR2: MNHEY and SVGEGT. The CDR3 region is CASRRTGTEAFF. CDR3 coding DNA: TGTGCCAGCAGAAGGACAGGGACTGAAGCTTTCTTT.

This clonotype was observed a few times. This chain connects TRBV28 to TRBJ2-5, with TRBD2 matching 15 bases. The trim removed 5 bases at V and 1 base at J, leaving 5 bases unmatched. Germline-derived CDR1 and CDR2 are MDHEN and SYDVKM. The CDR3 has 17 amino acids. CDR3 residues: CASSVGTSGGLQETQYF. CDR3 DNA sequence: TGTGCCAGCAGTGTGGGGACTAGCGGGGGGCTCCAAGAGACCCAGTACTTC.

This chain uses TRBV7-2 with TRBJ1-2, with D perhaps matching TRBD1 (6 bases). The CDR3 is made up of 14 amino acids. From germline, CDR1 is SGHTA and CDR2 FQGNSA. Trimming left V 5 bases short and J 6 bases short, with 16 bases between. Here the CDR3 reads CASSPPGQNHGYTF. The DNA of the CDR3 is TGTGCCAGCAGCCCCCCGGGACAAAACCATGGCTACACCTTC.

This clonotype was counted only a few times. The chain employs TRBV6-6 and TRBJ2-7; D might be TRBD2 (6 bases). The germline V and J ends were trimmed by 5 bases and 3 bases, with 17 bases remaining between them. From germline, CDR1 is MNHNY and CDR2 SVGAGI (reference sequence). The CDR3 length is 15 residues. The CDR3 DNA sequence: TGTGCCAGCAGTCAAACCTCCGGGAGTTTCTACGAGCAGTACTTC. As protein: CASSQTSGSFYEQYF.

The CDR3 reads CASSQWGPRQETQYF. CDR3 DNA: TGTGCCAGCAGCCAGTGGGGACCAAGACAAGAGACCCAGTACTTC. The chain employs TRBV3-1 and TRBJ2-5; D may correspond to TRBD1 or TRBD2 (5 bases each). The ends were cut back, 3 bases at V and 2 bases at J, with 13 bases in the middle. This CDR3 contains 15 residues. Germline CDR1 is LGHDT and CDR2 is YNNKEL (reference sequence).

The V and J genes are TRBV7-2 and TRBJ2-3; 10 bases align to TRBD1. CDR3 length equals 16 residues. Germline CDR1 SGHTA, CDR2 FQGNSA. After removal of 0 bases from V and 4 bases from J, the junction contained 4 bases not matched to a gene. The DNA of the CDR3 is TGTGCCAGCAGCTTAGCGCTTGGGACAGGGGCAGATACGCAGTATTTT. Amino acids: CASSLALGTGADTQYF.

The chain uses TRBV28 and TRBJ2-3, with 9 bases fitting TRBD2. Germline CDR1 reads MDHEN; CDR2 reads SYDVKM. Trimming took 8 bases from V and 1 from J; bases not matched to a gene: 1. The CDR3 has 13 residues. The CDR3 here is CASQRGGTDTQYF. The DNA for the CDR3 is TGTGCCAGCCAGCGGGGGGGCACAGATACGCAGTATTTT.

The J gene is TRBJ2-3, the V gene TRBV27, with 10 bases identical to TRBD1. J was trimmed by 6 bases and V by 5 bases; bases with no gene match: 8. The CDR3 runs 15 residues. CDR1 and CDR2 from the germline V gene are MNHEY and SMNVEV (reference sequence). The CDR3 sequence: CASSSRQGATDTQYF. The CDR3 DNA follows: TGTGCCAGCAGTAGCAGACAGGGGGCTACGGATACGCAGTATTTT.